This T cell receptor beta chain was sequenced during a study of blood T cell repertoires in COVID-19 (dated by TCRdb to the early 2020s). Study-level background: Samples covering the acute and convalescent phases of COVID-19 were provided by collaborators in the United States, Italy and Spain. The material from the prospective study consisted of cDNA or gDNA derived from T cells, B-cell-depleted T cells, or PBMCs. Deeply sampled blood TCRbeta repertoires from subjects exposed to, actively infected with, or recovered from COVID-19 were included in the dataset. The repertoires were released in a freely available public database meant as a resource for research on the immune response to SARS-CoV-2. Samples came from the ongoing ImmuneRACE study (first 160 participants) plus 1,254 subjects from 6 global collaborators. Sample metadata almost always included a de-identified subject ID, COVID-19 status, age in years and sex. HLA class I and class II types, where available, came from metadata supplied by the sample provider rather than from assay-based typing. Paper-wide results and their limitations: Clinical and demographic metadata were provided uncurated, with the amount varying by source and participant.

The immunoSEQ Assay, a bias-controlled multiplex PCR, was used to amplify TCRbeta CDR3 regions from genomic DNA. The paper's processing steps were these. Within the assay, amplification of reference gene primers was used to estimate how many nucleated cells each sample contained. To quantify the absolute abundance of each unique TCRbeta CDR3 rearrangement, sequence reads were collapsed and filtered. For each sample, productive Simpson clonality was calculated as the square root of Simpson's diversity index across productive rearrangements. TCRdb limited this immuneACCESS table to in-frame rearrangements with V and J called. A share of clones is missing; checked studies link under half to unresolved V genes, and the rest is unexplained. V, J and clone size reflect that table, while D and trimming were determined from the DNA. For this sample the table gives around 68,000 clones, of which roughly four fifths were detected only once. Roughly an eighth of the sample belongs to the ten largest clones.

CDR1 and CDR2 are read off the germline V gene as MNHEY and SVGAGI. V has 2 bases trimmed and J has 2 bases trimmed; junction bases matching no gene number 5. From the cysteine up to the phenylalanine, the CDR3 has a length of 15 residues. Only the CDR3 DNA stays, 45 bases, in frame from base 1. Whole blood was collected in K2EDTA tubes by collaborating institutions according to the institutions' own protocols. For TCRbeta analysis, collaborators shipped samples in one of three forms: frozen whole blood, isolated PBMCs, or DNA extracted from either of those sample types. Details on this clone: This clone's antigen is unknown. One base away there is no much larger clone; base qualities are not given.

This receptor was identified in a human donor in a cohort sampled during active COVID-19. The source material was peripheral blood. The rearrangement joined TRBV6-5 to TRBJ2-7, with TRBD1 matching 8 junction bases. For the CDR3, the sequence is CASSYTTGETYEQYF. The nucleotide sequence reads as follows: TGTGCCAGCAGTTACACGACAGGGGAAACCTACGAGCAGTACTTC.